The entry below describes one TCR beta chain. Methods used by the authors: Cell counts per sample came from amplifying reference gene primers. The repertoire was sequenced with immunoSEQ multiplex PCR; TCRdb's copy has only in-frame clones and lacks some. Clone size and the V and J calls come from that table; the DNA yielded D and trimming. The table shows over 200,000 clones, with about 90% occurring only once. The data are from a study of blood T cell repertoires in COVID-19. Study overall: The United States, Italy and Spain were the sources of the acute and convalescent COVID-19 samples. Sample material is recorded as cDNA or gDNA derived from T cells, B-cell-depleted T cells, or PBMCs.

V lost 2 bases and J lost 3; bases outside the gene matches: 7. Germline V gene lookup returns CDR1 SGDLS and CDR2 YYNGEE. This CDR3 is 16 amino acids long. V and J are TRBV9 and TRBJ2-1; TRBD2 matches at 8 bases. The clonotype was recovered from a woman aged 60 to 75 with acute or convalescent COVID-19. The sequencing input was peripheral blood. CDR3 in amino acids: CASSVTSGTSYNEQFF. Here the CDR3 DNA reads TGTGCCAGCAGCGTCACTTCCGGGACTAGCTACAATGAGCAGTTCTTC.